A selection of T cell receptor beta chains follows, all from one sample in a study of blood T cell repertoires in COVID-19. Using immunoSEQ multiplex PCR, the repertoire was profiled, and TCRdb retains in-frame clones only, with some absent. The table records around 110,000 clones, 80% to 95% of them present only once. Sequencing used peripheral blood. These receptors originate from a woman between 25 and 40 years old with acute or convalescent COVID-19. Both conserved end residues are part of each CDR3. The order of the fields is CDR3 length, clone size, V gene, D gene, J gene, CDR3 protein, CDR3 DNA. The D gene is left open where the match is weak. Part of the rows lack a size; the others show once, few, many or a class for expanded clones.

17	NA	TRBV18	TRBD1	TRBJ1-5	CASIPPPTGGSNQPQHF	TGTGCCAGTATCCCTCCGCCGACAGGGGGTAGCAATCAGCCCCAGCATTTT
15	NA	TRBV7-9	TRBD1	TRBJ1-1	CASSPSTGAVTEAFF	TGTGCCAGCAGCCCGTCGACAGGGGCCGTTACTGAAGCTTTCTTT
11	NA	TRBV28	NA	TRBJ2-5	CASSPGETQYF	TGTGCCAGCAGCCCCGGGGAGACCCAGTACTTC
16	NA	TRBV27	TRBD2	TRBJ2-1	CASSLSGELPYNEQFF	TGTGCCAGCAGTTTAAGCGGGGAGTTACCTTACAATGAGCAGTTCTTC
14	NA	TRBV4-3	NA	TRBJ2-3	CASSGQPHVGTQYF	TGCGCCAGCAGCGGACAGCCGCACGTAGGTACGCAGTATTTT
16	NA	TRBV5-4	NA	TRBJ1-2	CASSLDSHQGSYGYTF	TGTGCCAGCAGCTTGGACAGCCACCAAGGGAGCTATGGCTACACCTTC
16	NA	TRBV11-2	NA	TRBJ2-1	CASSPLWGLQLNEQFF	TGTGCCAGCAGCCCCCTGTGGGGGCTTCAACTCAATGAGCAGTTCTTC
15	NA	TRBV6-5	TRBD1	TRBJ1-1	CASSQVGGQGTEAFF	TGTGCCAGCAGCCAAGTGGGGGGACAGGGGACTGAAGCTTTCTTT
14	few	TRBV27	TRBD1	TRBJ2-7	CASSSGGAGHEQYF	TGTGCCAGCAGTTCAGGGGGCGCTGGCCACGAGCAGTACTTC
15	NA	TRBV21-1	NA	TRBJ1-5	CASSKDMAGHQPQHF	TGTGCCAGCAGCAAAGATATGGCGGGGCATCAGCCCCAGCATTTT
16	NA	TRBV7-2	TRBD1	TRBJ1-2	CASSPPRTGGGYGYTF	TGTGCCAGCAGCCCACCGAGGACAGGGGGCGGCTATGGCTACACCTTC
14	once	TRBV5-1	TRBD1	TRBJ1-1	CASSTGQGGTEAFF	TGCGCCAGCAGCACCGGACAGGGTGGTACTGAAGCTTTCTTT